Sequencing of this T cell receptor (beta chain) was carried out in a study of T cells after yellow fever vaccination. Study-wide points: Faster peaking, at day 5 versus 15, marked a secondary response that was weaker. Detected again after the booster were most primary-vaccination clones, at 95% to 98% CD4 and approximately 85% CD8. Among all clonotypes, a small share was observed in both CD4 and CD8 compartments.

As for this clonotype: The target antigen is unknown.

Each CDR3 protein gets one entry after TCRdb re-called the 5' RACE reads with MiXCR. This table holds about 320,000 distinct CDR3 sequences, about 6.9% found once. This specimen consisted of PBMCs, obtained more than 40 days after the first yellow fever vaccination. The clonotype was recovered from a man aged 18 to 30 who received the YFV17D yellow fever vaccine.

The CDR3 loop reads CASTWTGKTYEQYV. In DNA form, the CDR3 reads TGTGCCAGCACTTGGACAGGGAAGACCTACGAGCAGTACGTC. The chain couples TRBV2 to TRBJ2-7; 8 bases fit TRBD1. This CDR3 contains 14 residues. V shed 7 bases, J shed 2 bases, and the junction held 7 bases outside the gene matches. Germline CDR1 is SNHLY and CDR2 is FYNNEI.